The 21 T cell receptor beta chains below all came from one sample that was sequenced in a study of cytomegalovirus exposure and HLA in healthy donors. This PCR relied on a set of 60 Vbeta primers and 13 Jbeta primers. Sequencing was performed with immunoSEQ multiplex PCR; in TCRdb, only in-frame clones are kept and a portion is missing. The top ten hold 1.5% of the sample, which has 190,000 or so clones, less than 85% seen once. Sample: PBMCs. Source of these receptors: a girl between 10 and 17 years old in good health and CMV-seropositive.

This rearrangement joins TRBV7-2 to TRBJ2-5, with 15 nucleotides matching TRBD2. Germline trimming cut 4 bases from V and 9 bases from J; bases unmatched to any gene: 3. The CDR3 has 14 residues. The germline V gene has CDR1 SGHTA and CDR2 FQGNSA. The CDR3 reads CASSSRTSGGAQYF. The CDR3 DNA follows: TGTGCCAGCAGCTCCAGGACTAGCGGGGGGGCCCAGTACTTC.

Comment on this clone: Relative to the germline gene, one junction end is altered; a read error may explain this. The CDR3 loop is CSSARQGADTGELFF. The CDR3 nucleotides read TGTTCCAGCGCCCGACAGGGGGCGGATACCGGGGAGCTGTTTTTT. The chain is built from TRBV7-9 and TRBJ2-2; 10 bases line up with TRBD1. This CDR3 comprises 15 residues. Germline values: CDR1 SEHNR, CDR2 FQNEAQ (reference sequence). Drawing the rest from reference TRBV7-9 and TRBJ2-2, the complete variable domain is DTGVSQNPRHKITKRGQNVTFRCDPISEHNRLYWYRQTLGQGPEFLTYFQNEAQLEKSRLLSDRFSAERPKGSFSTLEIQRTEQGDSAMYLCSSARQGADTGELFFGEGSRLTVL.

The J gene is TRBJ1-4, the V gene TRBV9, with no clear D. The CDR3 extends over 14 amino acids. Trimming shortened V by 2 bases and J by 4 bases, and 9 bases separated the two germline ends. Germline CDR1 reads SGDLS; CDR2 reads YYNGEE. The CDR3 reads CASSVGQVNEKLFF. The CDR3 nucleotides read TGTGCCAGCAGCGTTGGGCAGGTTAATGAAAAACTGTTTTTT.

The chain couples TRBV4-2 to TRBJ2-7; 11 bases line up with TRBD2. The trim removed 3 bases at V and 2 bases at J, leaving 6 bases unmatched. Germline V lookup: CDR1 LGHNA, CDR2 YNFKEQ. The CDR3 contains 16 residues. The CDR3 DNA follows: TGTGCCAGCAGCCACGATGGGACTAGCGGCACCTACGAGCAGTACTTC. Its translation is CASSHDGTSGTYEQYF.

V usage is TRBV19 and J usage is TRBJ1-2; D perhaps matches TRBD1 (5 bases). Germline V gives CDR1 LNHDA, CDR2 SQIVND (reference sequence). The CDR3 consists of 12 residues. V was shortened by 10 bases and J by 5 bases, with 14 bases between the two germline ends. CDR3 amino acids: CATPGGAYGYTF. The CDR3 coding sequence is TGTGCCACACCTGGAGGGGCGTATGGCTACACCTTC.

The chain uses TRBV2 and TRBJ2-2; 10 bases are shared with TRBD2. V dropped 5 bases and J dropped 2; count of bases not matched to a gene: 5. The CDR3 runs 16 residues. CDR1 SNHLY and CDR2 FYNNEI come from the germline V gene. The CDR3 loop is CASSHPSGGNTGELFF. In DNA, the CDR3 is TGTGCCAGCAGTCACCCTAGCGGGGGTAACACCGGGGAGCTGTTTTTT.

The chain links TRBV7-2 to TRBJ1-1; 7 bases fit TRBD1. The CDR3 length is 16 residues. Germline loops: CDR1 SGHTA, CDR2 FQGNSA. V gave up 1 base and J gave up 1 base; unmatched junction bases: 6. CDR3 nucleotide sequence: TGTGCCAGCAGCTTAGGCCGACAGGGTGGGAACACTGAAGCTTTCTTT. It is translated as CASSLGRQGGNTEAFF.

The chain employs TRBV7-9 and TRBJ1-4; 8 bases fit TRBD1. The germline gives CDR1 SEHNR, CDR2 FQNEAQ (reference sequence). Germline trimming cut 0 bases from V and 0 bases from J; bases unmatched to any gene: 9. The CDR3 totals 19 residues. CDR3 nucleotide sequence: TGTGCCAGCAGCTTAGCGCTGACAGGGGTCCGGGCAACTAATGAAAAACTGTTTTTT. It is translated as CASSLALTGVRATNEKLFF.

CDR3 nucleotide sequence: TGTGCCAGCGCAAGAGGGGGAGCCTACGAGCAGTACTTC. Translated: CASARGGAYEQYF. V gene TRBV11-3 combines with J gene TRBJ2-7; a possible D gene is TRBD1 (6 bases). Germline CDR1 is SGHNT and CDR2 is YENEEA. V shed 8 bases and J shed 2 bases, with 13 bases lying between them. The CDR3 runs 13 residues.

The chain is built from TRBV29-1 and TRBJ1-4, with unresolved D. The CDR3 is 13 residues long. Germline CDR1 reads SQVTM; CDR2 reads ANQGSEA. Trimming pared 7 bases from V and 0 bases from J, leaving 9 bases between. The DNA for the CDR3 is TGCAGCGCTCAAACTGCAACTAATGAAAAACTGTTTTTT. This translates into CSAQTATNEKLFF.

V usage is TRBV6-5 and J usage is TRBJ2-5; TRBD1 is a possible D gene (7 bases). The J call could be wrong; TRBJ2-7 is a better fit for the DNA end. Germline CDR1 and CDR2: MNHEY and SVGAGI. This CDR3 is 13 amino acids long. The CDR3 reads CASREGQIYEQYF. DNA for the CDR3: TGTGCCAGCAGGGAGGGACAGATCTACGAGCAGTACTTC.

The count of this clone is one. The chain links TRBV29-1 to TRBJ1-1, with TRBD1 matching 10 bases. The CDR3 contains 15 residues. Germline assignment: CDR1 SQVTM and CDR2 ANQGSEA. V trimming: 6 bases; J trimming: 4 bases; junction bases outside the gene matches: 11. The CDR3 nucleotides are TGCAGCGTGGTCGGTGACAGGGGGCCGGGCACTGAAGCTTTCTTT. This encodes CSVVGDRGPGTEAFF. The whole variable domain, remainder taken from reference TRBV29-1 and TRBJ1-1, is SAVISQKPSRDICQRGTSLTIQCQVDSQVTMMFWYRQQPGQSLTLIATANQGSEATYESGFVIDKFPISRPNLTFSTLTVSNMSPEDSSIYLCSVVGDRGPGTEAFFGQGTRLTVV.

A single count supports this clone. V gene TRBV27 combines with J gene TRBJ1-1; D is perhaps TRBD1 (5 bases). From germline, CDR1 is MNHEY and CDR2 SMNVEV (reference sequence). CDR3 length: 14 amino acids. V dropped 2 bases and J dropped 3 bases, with 10 bases sitting between them. The CDR3 region is CASSLNRGDTEAFF. The CDR3 DNA follows: TGTGCCAGCAGTTTAAATCGGGGGGACACTGAAGCTTTCTTT.

This rearrangement joins TRBV6-8 to TRBJ1-4; 8 bases match TRBD1. Germline V gene lookup returns CDR1 MNHGY and CDR2 SAAAGT. J gave up 8 bases and V 5 bases, and 7 bases lay outside the gene matches. The CDR3 length is 14 residues. The chain's CDR3 is CASSRTGLEEKLFF. In nucleotides, the CDR3 is TGTGCCAGCAGTCGGACAGGGCTGGAGGAAAAACTGTTTTTT.

The CDR3 is CASSQEARVTDTQYF. CDR3 sequence (DNA): TGCGCCAGCAGCCAAGAGGCCAGGGTAACAGATACGCAGTATTTT. The chain employs TRBV4-1 and TRBJ2-3; TRBD1 might be the D (5 bases). Trimming removed 0 bases from V and 3 bases from J, with 10 bases in between. The germline gives CDR1 MGHRA, CDR2 YSYEKL. The CDR3 length is 15 residues.

This chain connects TRBV27 to TRBJ2-5; 8 bases are shared with TRBD2. The CDR3 has 17 amino acids. V was clipped by 5 bases and J by 2 bases; unmatched bases: 13. Looked up from germline, CDR1 is MNHEY and CDR2 is SMNVEV (reference sequence). CDR3 protein: CASSAREWAGGQETQYF. CDR3 nucleotide sequence: TGTGCCAGCAGTGCGCGGGAGTGGGCGGGGGGTCAAGAGACCCAGTACTTC.

This chain uses TRBV14 with TRBJ1-5; no clear D gene. Per germline, CDR1 SGHDN and CDR2 FVKESK. CDR3 length: 12 residues. Trimming removed 3 bases at V and 9 bases at J, with 9 bases between. The CDR3: CASSQEGGPQHF. The CDR3 DNA follows: TGTGCCAGCAGCCAGGAGGGTGGGCCCCAGCATTTT.

The V and J genes are TRBV29-1 and TRBJ2-7; D might be TRBD2 (5 bases). CDR1 and CDR2 from the germline V gene are SQVTM and ANQGSEA. Trimming cost V 3 bases and J 1 base, with 13 bases left between them. This CDR3 has 14 amino acids. The CDR3, as DNA: TGCAGCGTTGACGGGGTGGATGGTTCCTACGAGCAGTACTTC. Translated, it gives CSVDGVDGSYEQYF.

The J gene is TRBJ1-5, the V gene TRBV7-6; D uncertain. This CDR3 is 12 amino acids long. Between the trimmed V and J ends, which lost 5 bases and 3 bases, there was a span of 5 bases. Germline loops: CDR1 SGHVS, CDR2 FNYEAQ. The CDR3 sequence is CASSPLNQPQHF. CDR3 coding DNA: TGTGCCAGCAGCCCCCTCAATCAGCCCCAGCATTTT.

The V call is TRBV15, the J call TRBJ2-1; a possible D gene is TRBD2 (7 bases). Per the germline V gene, CDR1 is LNHNV and CDR2 is YYDKDF (reference sequence). This CDR3 has 15 amino acids. V was clipped by 0 bases and J by 7 bases, with 13 bases between them. This chain's CDR3 is CATSRELGGGNEQFF. CDR3 DNA: TGTGCCACCAGCAGAGAGTTAGGGGGAGGGAATGAGCAGTTCTTC.

The chain couples TRBV6-1 to TRBJ1-1, with D tentatively TRBD1 (6 bases). CDR1 is MNHNS and CDR2 is SASEGT in the germline V gene. The CDR3 runs 14 residues. Trimming removed 7 bases at V and 8 bases at J, with 20 bases between. CDR3 DNA sequence: TGTGCCAGCATTACCCCGGGACACCAGAAGGAAGCTTTCTTT. This gives the protein CASITPGHQKEAFF.